This entry describes one T cell receptor (beta chain). This specimen comes from a study of shared clonotypes between healthy human individuals. Libraries were prepared by immunoSEQ multiplex PCR; TCRdb keeps only in-frame clonotypes and omits some of them. The table includes more than 2 million clones, about 94% detected once. Between the trimmed V and J ends, which lost 1 base and 1 base, there was a span of 7 bases. In germline, CDR1 is KGHSH, CDR2 LQKENI. The CDR3 contains 14 residues. As defined, naive CD8 cells were CD45RO-negative and positively selected for CCR7, with terminally differentiated effector memory CD45RA+ cells excluded.

Input material: naive CD8+ T cells sorted from blood. This sequence was found in a man between 18 and 35 years old in good health. The chain joins TRBV18 to TRBJ2-5, with D possibly matching TRBD2 (5 bases). This CDR3 is CASSPQDFQETQYF. The CDR3 coding sequence is TGTGCCAGCTCACCACAGGACTTCCAAGAGACCCAGTACTTC.